This T cell receptor beta chain comes out of a study of a mutant IDH1 vaccine in newly diagnosed glioma. Study as a whole: Commencement of vaccination occurred 4-6 weeks following radiotherapy alone, or concurrently with temozolomide cycles. Antecedent treatment encompassed radiotherapy, temozolomide, or their combination; the majority received both.

This CDR3 has 16 residues. Trimming shortened V by 5 bases and J by 4 bases, and 17 bases separated the two germline ends. Germline CDR1 SGHDN, CDR2 FVKESK. TCRdb keeps only in-frame clones here, not all; method: immunoSEQ multiplex PCR. The table includes 52,000 or so clones, less than 85% detected once. Time point denoted: week 5, during vaccination. Vaccination used 300 ug of mutant IDH1 20-mer peptide per dose, with topical imiquimod. Points on this clone: The antigen remains undetermined.

The rearrangement joins TRBV14 to TRBJ2-2; D perhaps matches TRBD2 (6 bases). The sample was PBMCs, taken from a glioma patient whose treatment included an IDH1 peptide vaccine. The source of this sequence is a woman between 18 and 30 years old with glioma. Some clones in this sample may be carry-over from other donors' samples. The CDR3, as DNA: TGTGCCAGCAGCGTCCGTCGGAGCGGGCGCACCGGGGAGCTGTTTTTT. Its translation is CASSVRRSGRTGELFF. The full variable domain, completed using reference TRBV14 and TRBJ2-2, is EAGVTQFPSHSVIEKGQTVTLRCDPISGHDNLYWYRRVMGKEIKFLLHFVKESKQDESGMPNNRFLAERTGGTYSTLKVQPAELEDSGVYFCASSVRRSGRTGELFFGEGSRLTVL.